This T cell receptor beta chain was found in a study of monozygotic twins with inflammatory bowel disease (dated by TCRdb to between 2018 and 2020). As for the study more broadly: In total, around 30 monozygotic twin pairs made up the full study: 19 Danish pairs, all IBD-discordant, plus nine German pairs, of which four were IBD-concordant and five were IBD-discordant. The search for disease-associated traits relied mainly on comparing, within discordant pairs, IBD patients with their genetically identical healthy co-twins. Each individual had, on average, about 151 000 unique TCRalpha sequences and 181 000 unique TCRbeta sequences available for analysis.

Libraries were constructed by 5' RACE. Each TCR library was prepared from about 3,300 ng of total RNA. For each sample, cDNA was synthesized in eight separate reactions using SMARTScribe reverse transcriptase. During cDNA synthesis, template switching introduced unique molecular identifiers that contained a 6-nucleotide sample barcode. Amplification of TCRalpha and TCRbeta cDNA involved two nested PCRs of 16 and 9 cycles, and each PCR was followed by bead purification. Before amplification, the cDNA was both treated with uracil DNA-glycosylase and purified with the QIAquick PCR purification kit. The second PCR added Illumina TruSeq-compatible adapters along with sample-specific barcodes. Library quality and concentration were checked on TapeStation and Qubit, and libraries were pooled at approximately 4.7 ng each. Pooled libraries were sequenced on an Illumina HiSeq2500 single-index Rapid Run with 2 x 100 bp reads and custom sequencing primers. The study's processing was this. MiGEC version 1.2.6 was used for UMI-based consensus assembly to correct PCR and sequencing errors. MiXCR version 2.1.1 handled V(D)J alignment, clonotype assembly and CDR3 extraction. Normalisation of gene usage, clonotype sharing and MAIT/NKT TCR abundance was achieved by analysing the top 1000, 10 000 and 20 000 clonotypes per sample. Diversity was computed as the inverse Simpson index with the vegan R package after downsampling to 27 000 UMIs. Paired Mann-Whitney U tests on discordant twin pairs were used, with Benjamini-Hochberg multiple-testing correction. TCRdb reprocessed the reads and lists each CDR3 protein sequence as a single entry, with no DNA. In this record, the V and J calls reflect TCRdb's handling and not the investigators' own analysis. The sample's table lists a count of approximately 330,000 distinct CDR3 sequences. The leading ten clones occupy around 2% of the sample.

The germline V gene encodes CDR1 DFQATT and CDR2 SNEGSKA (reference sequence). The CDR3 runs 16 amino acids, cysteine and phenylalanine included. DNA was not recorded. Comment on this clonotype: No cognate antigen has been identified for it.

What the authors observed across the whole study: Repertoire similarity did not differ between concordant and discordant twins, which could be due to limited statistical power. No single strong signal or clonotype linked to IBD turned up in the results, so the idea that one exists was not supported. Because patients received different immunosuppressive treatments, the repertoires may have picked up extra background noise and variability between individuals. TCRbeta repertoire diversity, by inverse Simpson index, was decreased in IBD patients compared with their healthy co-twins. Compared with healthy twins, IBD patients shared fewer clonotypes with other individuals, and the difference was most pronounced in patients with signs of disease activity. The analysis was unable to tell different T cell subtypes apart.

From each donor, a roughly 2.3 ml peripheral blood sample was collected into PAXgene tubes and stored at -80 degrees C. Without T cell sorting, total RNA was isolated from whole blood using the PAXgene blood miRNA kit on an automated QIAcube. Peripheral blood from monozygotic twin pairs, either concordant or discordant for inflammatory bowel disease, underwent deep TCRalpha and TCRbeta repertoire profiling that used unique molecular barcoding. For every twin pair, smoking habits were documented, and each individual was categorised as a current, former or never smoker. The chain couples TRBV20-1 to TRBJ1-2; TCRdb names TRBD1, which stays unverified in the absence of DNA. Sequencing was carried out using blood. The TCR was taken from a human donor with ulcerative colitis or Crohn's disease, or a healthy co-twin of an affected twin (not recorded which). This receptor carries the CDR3 CSARDTRQGAGYGYTF.